These T cell receptor beta chains were read from a single sample in a study of T cells in Graves' hyperthyroidism and ophthalmopathy. MiXCR, run by TCRdb on the multiplex PCR reads, gives a single entry per CDR3 protein. This table holds around 370,000 distinct CDR3 sequences, approximately 17% found once. The sample consisted of blood. The source is a man younger than 35 with Graves' ophthalmopathy. Each CDR3 is given with its conserved first and last residue. A D gene is named only where the DNA matches it firmly. Clone size is shown for a subset of rows, as once, few, many or a class of expanded clone.

clone size	V gene	J gene	D gene	CDR3 length	CDR3 DNA	CDR3 protein
-	TRBV11-3	TRBJ2-1	-	16	TGTGCCAGCAGCTTAGGGGGGGCTGGGACTTTGTCGGAGCAGTTCTTC	CASSLGGAGTLSEQFF
many	TRBV6-1	TRBJ1-1	-	21	TGTGCCAGCAGTGAAGGTCTGGGATACCCTCTCCCACAGGACATGAACACTGAAGCTTTCTTT	CASSEGLGYPLPQDMNTEAFF
many	TRBV27	TRBJ2-3	-	16	TGTGCCAGCAGTCTCCCCCCCCGGGCGGGGGCGGATACGCAGTATTTT	CASSLPPRAGADTQYF
-	TRBV28	TRBJ2-7	TRBD2	16	TGTGCCAGCAGTTCCCTCTCTAGCGGTCCTTCCTACGAGCAGTACTTC	CASSSLSSGPSYEQYF
many	TRBV7-2	TRBJ2-2	-	15	TGTGCCAGCAGCCACGGGGCGGCGAACACCGGGGAGCTGTTTTTT	CASSHGAANTGELFF
-	TRBV6-1	TRBJ2-2	TRBD2	17	TGTGCCAGCAGTGGGACTAGCGGGGGGGCGAACACCGGGGAGCTGTTTTTT	CASSGTSGGANTGELFF
few	TRBV4-1	TRBJ1-1	-	14	TGCGCCAGCACCTCGACAGAGCGGTGGGCTGAAGCTTTCTTT	CASTSTERWAEAFF
-	TRBV20-1	TRBJ2-5	-	16	TGCAGTGCTAGAGATAAATGGGGGAGACTTCAAGAGACCCAGTACTTC	CSARDKWGRLQETQYF
-	TRBV12-3/TRBV12-4	TRBJ1-3	TRBD1	16	TGTGCCAGCAGTTTACCCGGACAGGGCAATGGAAACACCATATATTTT	CASSLPGQGNGNTIYF
many	TRBV11-2	TRBJ2-7	-	14	TGTGCCAGCAGCTTAACGGCTCAGGGGAACGGGCAGTACTTC	CASSLTAQGNGQYF
-	TRBV28	TRBJ2-3	-	16	TGTGCCAGCAGTCTCAGCTCGGACAGTCACACAGATACGCAGTATTTT	CASSLSSDSHTDTQYF
few	TRBV3-1	TRBJ2-5	TRBD1	16	TGTGCCAGCAGCCACGCCCGGGACAGGGGGCAAAAGACCCAGTACTTC	CASSHARDRGQKTQYF
-	TRBV6-1	TRBJ1-5	-	13	TGTGCCAGCAGCCCCCGCGTAGATCAGCCCCAGCATTTT	CASSPRVDQPQHF
-	TRBV7-9	TRBJ1-4	-	15	TGTGCCAGCAGCTCACCCAGCCGGGAAAATGAAAAACTGTTTTTT	CASSSPSRENEKLFF
few	TRBV9	TRBJ2-1	-	16	TGTGCCAGCAGCGGGAAGACTAGGGGCTCCTACAATGAGCAGTTCTTC	CASSGKTRGSYNEQFF
-	TRBV7-3	TRBJ2-5	TRBD2	19	TGTGCCAGCAGTCGGGACTCTAGCGGGGGGGCGGTTGGCCAAGAGACCCAGTACTTC	CASSRDSSGGAVGQETQYF
-	TRBV7-3	TRBJ2-7	TRBD2	18	TGTGCCAGCAGGAGGCTTCCCGGGGGACTAGCGGTGTCCTACGAGCAGTACTTC	CASRRLPGGLAVSYEQYF
-	TRBV6-1	TRBJ1-1	-	15	TGTGCCAGCAGCTCCCCCCCCGGGCAGAACACTGAAGCTTTCTTT	CASSSPPGQNTEAFF
many	TRBV3-1	TRBJ1-1	-	17	TGTGCCAGCAGCCAAGGCTACGGCGCCGATCGGAACACTGAAGCTTTCTTT	CASSQGYGADRNTEAFF
many	TRBV3-1	TRBJ2-7	-	13	TGTGCCAGCAGCCAAGATGCGTTCAACGAGCAGTACTTC	CASSQDAFNEQYF
-	TRBV5-1	TRBJ2-1	TRBD1	12	TGCGCCAGCAGCGGGACAGGGAATGAGCAGTTCTTC	CASSGTGNEQFF
many	TRBV20-1	TRBJ2-7	TRBD1	15	TGCAGTGCTCACCCCCCGGACAGGGGCGCTTACGAGCAGTACTTC	CSAHPPDRGAYEQYF
many	TRBV20-1	TRBJ2-1	-	12	TGCAGTGCTAGAGTACGGGAGAATGAGCAGTTCTTC	CSARVRENEQFF
-	TRBV27	TRBJ1-2	-	14	TGTGCCAGCGGTCTTCGGTTTTCGGACTATGGCTACACCTTC	CASGLRFSDYGYTF
many	TRBV9	TRBJ2-5	TRBD2	16	TGTGCCAGCAGCGTAGCCAGCGGGGGGGCCTTGGAGACCCAGTACTTC	CASSVASGGALETQYF
-	TRBV7-3	TRBJ2-1	TRBD2	17	TGTGCCAGCAGCGAAACCGGGACTAGCGGGGGGTGGAATGAGCAGTTCTTC	CASSETGTSGGWNEQFF
-	TRBV7-9	TRBJ1-2	-	14	TGTGCCAGCAGCCCCCGGGGACTCGCCTATGGCTACACCTTC	CASSPRGLAYGYTF
-	TRBV4-1	TRBJ2-5	-	14	TGCGCCAGCAGCCAAGAGACAGTAAAAGAGACCCAGTACTTC	CASSQETVKETQYF
many	TRBV6-5	TRBJ2-7	-	15	TGTGCCAGCAGTTACCAAAGGGCGGAACCCTACGAGCAGTACTTC	CASSYQRAEPYEQYF
many	TRBV2	TRBJ1-2	-	14	TGTGCCAGCAGGGAATCCACAGGGTTTCGGGGCTACACCTTC	CASRESTGFRGYTF
many	TRBV11-3	TRBJ1-1	-	14	TGTGCCAGCAGCCCTATGGTATTGAACACTGAAGCTTTCTTT	CASSPMVLNTEAFF
many	TRBV27	TRBJ2-2	-	14	TGTGCCAGCAGTTCCCCCAACCACACCGGGGAGCTGTTTTTT	CASSSPNHTGELFF
many	TRBV5-1	TRBJ1-2	TRBD1	15	TGCGCCAGCAGCTTGGAGACAGGGGGCCGCTATGGCTACACCTTC	CASSLETGGRYGYTF
many	TRBV6-1	TRBJ2-7	TRBD1	13	TGTGCCAGCAGCCCCACAGGGGAGAGCGAGCAGTACTTC	CASSPTGESEQYF
few	TRBV11-3	TRBJ1-6	-	13	TGTGCCAGCAGCTTAGATCCTGGTTCACCCCTCCACTTT	CASSLDPGSPLHF
few	TRBV6-1	TRBJ2-7	-	12	TGTGCCAGCAGTGAACACGTTAACGAGCAGTACTTC	CASSEHVNEQYF
many	TRBV3-1	TRBJ2-2	TRBD2	16	TGTGCCAGCAGCCAAGAGTCTAGCGGGGGGGCCGGGGAGCTGTTTTTT	CASSQESSGGAGELFF
-	TRBV18	TRBJ1-5	-	15	TGTGCCAGCTCACCTCGGTCGGGGGAGGATCAGCCCCAGCATTTT	CASSPRSGEDQPQHF
many	TRBV12-3/TRBV12-4	TRBJ1-5	-	13	TGTGCCAGCAGTTTAGACCTCCCTCAGCCCCAGCATTTT	CASSLDLPQPQHF
few	TRBV6-1	TRBJ2-5	-	11	TGTGCCAGCAAGGATTTGGAGGCCCAGTACTTC	CASKDLEAQYF
few	TRBV7-9	TRBJ2-1	-	15	TGTGCCAGCAGTCGGGACTCTAGCTCCTACAATGAGCAGTTCTTC	CASSRDSSSYNEQFF
-	TRBV7-2	TRBJ2-3	TRBD2	15	TGTGCCAGCAGCTTGGGCGGGGGGGCGGGAGATACGCAGTATTTT	CASSLGGGAGDTQYF
-	TRBV20-1	TRBJ1-5	TRBD1	12	TGCAGTGCTAAAGGGGGCGTTCAGCCCCAGCATTTT	CSAKGGVQPQHF
-	TRBV5-4	TRBJ2-3	-	13	TGTGCCAGCAGCTTGGATCCGACAGATACGCAGTATTTT	CASSLDPTDTQYF
-	TRBV3-1	TRBJ2-1	TRBD2	15	TGTGCCAGCAGTAGAAACGGACTAGCGGGGGGTCATCCGTTCTTC	CASSRNGLAGGHPFF
many	TRBV11-2	TRBJ2-1	TRBD2	15	TGTGCCAGCAGCTCCACTAGCGGGGGCCGCGATGAGCAGTTCTTC	CASSSTSGGRDEQFF
many	TRBV5-1	TRBJ1-2	-	13	TGCGCCAGCACCTTAGGACAGAACTATGGCTACACCTTC	CASTLGQNYGYTF
-	TRBV20-1	TRBJ2-7	-	11	TGCAGTGCTAGGGGGGTCGACGAGCAGTACTTC	CSARGVDEQYF
-	TRBV20-1	TRBJ1-5	-	13	TGCAGTGTCGGACCGCCCGGCAATCAGCCCCAGCATTTT	CSVGPPGNQPQHF
-	TRBV29-1	TRBJ1-5	-	16	TGCAGCGTTGAATACGGGTCGGGGGGTAGCAATCAGCCCCAGCATTTT	CSVEYGSGGSNQPQHF
many	TRBV7-9	TRBJ2-1	-	15	TGTGCCAGCAGCCGAGTAGAGGGGCAACACAATGAGCAGTTCTTC	CASSRVEGQHNEQFF
-	TRBV7-3	TRBJ2-3	TRBD2	20	TGTGCCAGCAGCGAAACCGGGACTAGCGGGGGGGCAGGTGGCACAGATACGCAGTATTTT	CASSETGTSGGAGGTDTQYF